This is a list of T cell receptor beta chains from one sample in a study of neoadjuvant anti-PD-1 for oral cavity cancer. Sequencing used immunoSEQ multiplex PCR; TCRdb keeps in-frame clones, though not all of them. Of some 14,000 clones in the sample, less than 85% were seen once. Sequencing used PBMCs, obtained after nivolumab (anti-PD-1) treatment. The origin of the receptors is a person aged 40-85 years with oral cavity squamous cell carcinoma. Each CDR3 is given with its conserved first and last residue. A D gene is named only where the DNA matches it firmly. Not all rows give a size; the values are once, few, many and, for expanded clones, a class.

V: TRBV15
length: 16
D: -
size: -
J: TRBJ1-3
DNA: TGTGCCACCAGCAGAGTGGGCCGCCAGTCTGGAAACACCATATATTTT
CDR3: CATSRVGRQSGNTIYF

V: TRBV6-5
length: 14
D: -
size: -
J: TRBJ2-7
DNA: TGTGCCAGCAGTCAGACGGGACCAACCTACGAGCAGTACTTC
CDR3: CASSQTGPTYEQYF

V: TRBV27
length: 18
D: TRBD1
size: -
J: TRBJ2-1
DNA: TGTGCCAGCCGATCGCTGACAGGGCGTAAGAGCTCCTACAATGAGCAGTTCTTC
CDR3: CASRSLTGRKSSYNEQFF

V: TRBV10-3
length: 13
D: -
size: once
J: TRBJ2-3
DNA: TGTGCCATCACTAAAGGCGGCGGGGATACGCAGTATTTT
CDR3: CAITKGGGDTQYF

V: TRBV7-9
length: 15
D: -
size: -
J: TRBJ1-2
DNA: TGTGCCAGCAGCCACGACAGACGACCTACCTATGGCTACACCTTC
CDR3: CASSHDRRPTYGYTF

V: TRBV7-2
length: 14
D: -
size: few
J: TRBJ1-1
DNA: TGTGCCAGCAGCTTTTACAGCGGGAACACTGAAGCTTTCTTT
CDR3: CASSFYSGNTEAFF

V: TRBV7-2
length: 15
D: TRBD1
size: -
J: TRBJ1-1
DNA: TGTGCCAGCAGCTTCCCGGGACAGATGAACACTGAAGCTTTCTTT
CDR3: CASSFPGQMNTEAFF

V: TRBV2
length: 11
D: -
size: -
J: TRBJ1-1
DNA: TGTGCCAGCAGTTACGACACTGAAGCTTTCTTT
CDR3: CASSYDTEAFF

V: TRBV2
length: 15
D: TRBD1
size: -
J: TRBJ1-5
DNA: TGTGCCAGCAGGACAGGGGGCGTCAACAATCAGCCCCAGCATTTT
CDR3: CASRTGGVNNQPQHF

V: TRBV30
length: 13
D: TRBD1
size: -
J: TRBJ1-6
DNA: TGTGCCTGGAGCCGGACAGGGCGCGCCCCCCTCCACTTT
CDR3: CAWSRTGRAPLHF

V: TRBV9
length: 16
D: -
size: -
J: TRBJ2-1
DNA: TGTGCCAGCAGCCCGAGGTGGGGGGGCTCCGGCAATGAGCAGTTCTTC
CDR3: CASSPRWGGSGNEQFF

V: TRBV5-1
length: 15
D: -
size: once
J: TRBJ2-7
DNA: TGCGCCAGCAGTTGGGGGGTAGCCGAAACCTACGAGCAGTACTTC
CDR3: CASSWGVAETYEQYF

V: TRBV11-2
length: 14
D: -
size: -
J: TRBJ2-6
DNA: TGTGCCAGCAGCTTAAGTTTTGGGGCCAACGTCCTGACTTTC
CDR3: CASSLSFGANVLTF

V: TRBV9
length: 19
D: -
size: -
J: TRBJ1-2
DNA: TGTGCCAGCAGCGCCCCTTCGGGGGGGTTAGGATTCAAAAACTATGGCTACACCTTC
CDR3: CASSAPSGGLGFKNYGYTF

V: TRBV7-8
length: 15
D: TRBD1
size: once
J: TRBJ2-2
DNA: TGTGCCAGCAGCTTGGACAGGGTGGGGACCGGGGAGCTGTTTTTT
CDR3: CASSLDRVGTGELFF

V: TRBV18
length: 15
D: -
size: -
J: TRBJ2-5
DNA: TGTGCCAGCTCCGACGCCTCGAGGCAGGGACAGACCCAGTACTTC
CDR3: CASSDASRQGQTQYF

V: TRBV9
length: 17
D: -
size: -
J: TRBJ2-3
DNA: TGTGCCAGCAGCGTAAAGTTGGTCAGGGGTGTCCCAGATACGCAGTATTTT
CDR3: CASSVKLVRGVPDTQYF

V: TRBV10-2
length: 14
D: TRBD2
size: -
J: TRBJ2-7
DNA: TGCGCCAGCAGTATTAGCGGGGGTGTCCTCGAGCAGTACTTC
CDR3: CASSISGGVLEQYF

V: TRBV4-1
length: 16
D: TRBD2
size: -
J: TRBJ2-3
DNA: TGCGCCAGCAGCCAGGGACTAGCGCGACGAGGGGATACGCAGTATTTT
CDR3: CASSQGLARRGDTQYF

V: TRBV7-2
length: 17
D: -
size: -
J: TRBJ1-4
DNA: TGTGCCAGCAGCTCCCGGACCAGGGCGGGGACTAATGAAAAACTGTTTTTT
CDR3: CASSSRTRAGTNEKLFF

V: TRBV19
length: 11
D: -
size: -
J: TRBJ1-1
DNA: TGTGCCGTTGGTCCGGGCACTGAAGCTTTCTTT
CDR3: CAVGPGTEAFF

V: TRBV27
length: 15
D: TRBD2
size: -
J: TRBJ2-1
DNA: TGTGCCAGCAGCACATATAGCGGGAGTGGCAATGAGCAGTTCTTC
CDR3: CASSTYSGSGNEQFF

V: TRBV27
length: 18
D: TRBD1
size: -
J: TRBJ2-6
DNA: TGTGCCAGCAGTTTAGTGGACAGGGGACGGGCTGGGGCCAACGTCCTGACTTTC
CDR3: CASSLVDRGRAGANVLTF

V: TRBV29-1
length: 14
D: -
size: -
J: TRBJ1-2
DNA: TGCAGCGTGGCCTCCGAGGGGTTTAGGTATGGCTACACCTTC
CDR3: CSVASEGFRYGYTF

V: TRBV5-4
length: 16
D: -
size: few
J: TRBJ2-7
DNA: TGTGCCAGCAGCGACCCAACCTGGAGGGGGACCTACGAGCAGTACTTC
CDR3: CASSDPTWRGTYEQYF

V: TRBV15
length: 14
D: -
size: -
J: TRBJ1-2
DNA: TGTGCCACCAGCAGAGGGTCGGGGTGGGGTGGCTACACCTTC
CDR3: CATSRGSGWGGYTF

V: TRBV25-1
length: 13
D: TRBD1
size: -
J: TRBJ2-5
DNA: TGTGCCAGCAGTAGGAGGACAGGAGAGACCCAGTACTTC
CDR3: CASSRRTGETQYF

V: TRBV19
length: 15
D: -
size: once
J: TRBJ2-5
DNA: TGTGCCAGTAGTATGGGGGGATGGGGCCGTGAGACCCAGTACTTC
CDR3: CASSMGGWGRETQYF

V: TRBV4-2
length: 19
D: TRBD1
size: few
J: TRBJ1-5
DNA: TGTGCCAGCAGCCAAGTTGTGGGACAGGGGGCGGCTGGCAATCAGCCCCAGCATTTT
CDR3: CASSQVVGQGAAGNQPQHF

V: TRBV2
length: 18
D: TRBD1
size: -
J: TRBJ1-4
DNA: TGTGCCAGCAGGAACCGGGACAGGGGGCCGGGGACTAATGAAAAACTGTTTTTT
CDR3: CASRNRDRGPGTNEKLFF

V: TRBV5-4
length: 12
D: -
size: -
J: TRBJ1-1
DNA: TGTGCCAGCAGCTTGGGCTACACTGAAGCTTTCTTT
CDR3: CASSLGYTEAFF

V: TRBV27
length: 14
D: TRBD1
size: -
J: TRBJ2-7
DNA: TGTGCCAGCAGTCGACAGGGACAACTCTACGAGCAGTACTTC
CDR3: CASSRQGQLYEQYF

V: TRBV19
length: 16
D: TRBD1
size: -
J: TRBJ1-1
DNA: TGTGCCAGTAGAGGTCATTTAGGCAGGGGGCTGGGTGAAGCTTTCTTT
CDR3: CASRGHLGRGLGEAFF

V: TRBV5-1
length: 12
D: -
size: -
J: TRBJ1-2
DNA: TGCGCCAGCAGCTTAGACTTCTGGGGCTACACCTTC
CDR3: CASSLDFWGYTF

V: TRBV28
length: 15
D: TRBD2
size: -
J: TRBJ2-5
DNA: TGTGCCAGCAGTTTATCTGGGACTATAGGGGAGACCCAGTACTTC
CDR3: CASSLSGTIGETQYF

V: TRBV5-4
length: 15
D: -
size: -
J: TRBJ1-6
DNA: TGTGCCAGCAGCTTGGTCGGGGGGAATAATTCCCCCCTCCACTTT
CDR3: CASSLVGGNNSPLHF

V: TRBV5-1
length: 16
D: TRBD2
size: -
J: TRBJ2-1
DNA: TGCGCCAGCAGCTTGGGGGAGGGTAGCTCCTACAATGAGCAGTTCTTC
CDR3: CASSLGEGSSYNEQFF

V: TRBV11-2
length: 17
D: -
size: -
J: TRBJ2-7
DNA: TGTGCCAGCAGCTTACTTACGGTCGCGACTTTCTCCTACGAGCAGTACTTC
CDR3: CASSLLTVATFSYEQYF

V: TRBV19
length: 14
D: -
size: once
J: TRBJ1-4
DNA: TGTGCCAGTAGTGCCAGTGCAACTAATGAAAAACTGTTTTTT
CDR3: CASSASATNEKLFF

V: TRBV5-8
length: 17
D: TRBD2
size: once
J: TRBJ2-7
DNA: TGTGCCAGCAGCGACCCCCTGGCGGGACTACTTCTGGACGAGCAGTACTTC
CDR3: CASSDPLAGLLLDEQYF

V: TRBV7-9
length: 15
D: -
size: few
J: TRBJ2-2
DNA: TGTGCCAGCGACCCTTTACAGGGTGGCACCGGGGAGCTGTTTTTT
CDR3: CASDPLQGGTGELFF

V: TRBV5-1
length: 15
D: TRBD1
size: -
J: TRBJ1-1
DNA: TGCGCCAGCAGCGTCCTACAGGGGGCGAACACTGAAGCTTTCTTT
CDR3: CASSVLQGANTEAFF

V: TRBV10-3
length: 14
D: TRBD1
size: -
J: TRBJ1-1
DNA: TGTGCCATCAGTGATCAGGGGGGGAACACTGAAGCTTTCTTT
CDR3: CAISDQGGNTEAFF

V: TRBV5-1
length: 15
D: -
size: -
J: TRBJ2-7
DNA: TGCGCCAGCAGCTTGAGCGTCGGGGGAGTCGGTGAGCAGTACTTC
CDR3: CASSLSVGGVGEQYF

V: TRBV5-1
length: 15
D: TRBD1
size: few
J: TRBJ1-2
DNA: TGCGCCAGCAGCTTGACTGGACAGGGTGTGAGAGGCTACACCTTC
CDR3: CASSLTGQGVRGYTF

V: TRBV4-1
length: 16
D: -
size: once
J: TRBJ1-3
DNA: TGCGCCAGCAGCCAAGAGAGGACATACTCTGGAAACACCATATATTTT
CDR3: CASSQERTYSGNTIYF

V: TRBV14
length: 14
D: -
size: -
J: TRBJ1-1
DNA: TGTGCCAGCAGCCAAGACGGGAGGTATGGGGAAGCTTTCTTT
CDR3: CASSQDGRYGEAFF

V: TRBV29-1
length: 12
D: -
size: -
J: TRBJ1-5
DNA: TGCAGCGTTCTACAGGGCAATCAGCCCCAGCATTTT
CDR3: CSVLQGNQPQHF

V: TRBV28
length: 12
D: -
size: -
J: TRBJ2-7
DNA: TGTGCCAGCAGTTTGGGTGGTTACGAGCAGTACTTC
CDR3: CASSLGGYEQYF

V: TRBV11-2
length: 13
D: TRBD2
size: -
J: TRBJ2-7
DNA: TGTGCCAGCCGGGGCGGGGGAACCTACGAGCAGTACTTC
CDR3: CASRGGGTYEQYF

V: TRBV9
length: 13
D: -
size: -
J: TRBJ1-1
DNA: TGTGCCAGCAGCGTAGCCGGTAACACTGAAGCTTTCTTT
CDR3: CASSVAGNTEAFF

V: TRBV9
length: 13
D: -
size: few
J: TRBJ1-1
DNA: TGTGCCAGCAGCGTAGGAGTGGAAACTGAAGCTTTCTTT
CDR3: CASSVGVETEAFF

V: TRBV6-5
length: 14
D: TRBD2
size: -
J: TRBJ2-7
DNA: TGTGCCAGCAGCCTCGGGACTAGCGGCTACGAGCAGTACTTC
CDR3: CASSLGTSGYEQYF

V: TRBV7-9
length: 15
D: -
size: -
J: TRBJ1-4
DNA: TGTGCCAGCAGCTCACGCCTTGCAACTAATGAAAAACTGTTTTTT
CDR3: CASSSRLATNEKLFF